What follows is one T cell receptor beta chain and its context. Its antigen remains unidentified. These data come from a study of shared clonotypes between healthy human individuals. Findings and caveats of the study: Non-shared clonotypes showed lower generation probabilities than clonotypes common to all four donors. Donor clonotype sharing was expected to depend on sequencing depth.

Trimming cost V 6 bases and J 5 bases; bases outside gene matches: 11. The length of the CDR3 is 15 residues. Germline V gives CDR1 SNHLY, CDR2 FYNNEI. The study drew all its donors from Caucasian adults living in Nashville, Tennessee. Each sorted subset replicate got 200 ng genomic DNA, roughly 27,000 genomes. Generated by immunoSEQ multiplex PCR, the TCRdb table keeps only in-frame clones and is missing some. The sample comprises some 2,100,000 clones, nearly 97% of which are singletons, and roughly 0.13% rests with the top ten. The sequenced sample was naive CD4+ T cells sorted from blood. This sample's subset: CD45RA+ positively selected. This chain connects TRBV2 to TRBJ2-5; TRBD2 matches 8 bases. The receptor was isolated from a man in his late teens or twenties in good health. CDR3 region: CASRARGGGEETQYF. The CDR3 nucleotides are TGTGCCAGCAGGGCCCGGGGGGGCGGAGAGGAGACCCAGTACTTC.